This T cell receptor (beta chain) was obtained from a study of T cell responses to AZD1222 COVID-19 vaccine. Study summary: Second-dose intervals near 4 or 12 weeks were combined.

General study findings and limits: Just six people given AZD1222 tested seropositive at baseline. Spike-specific TCR depth and breadth grew after two AZD1222 doses. Repertoires were collected only later (after the peak T cell response had occurred).

Points on this clone: Its antigen is not known.

The protocol was immunoSEQ multiplex PCR, while the TCRdb copy is restricted to in-frame clones and leaves out a portion. The top ten hold about 3% of the sample, which has about 110,000 clones, about 82% seen once. Germline-derived CDR1 and CDR2 are SGDLS and YYNGEE. The CDR3 consists of 15 residues. V was clipped by 4 bases and J by 3 bases; unmatched bases: 9. This chain joins TRBV9 and TRBJ1-1; 7 bases match TRBD1. The sequence derives from an adult in good health. Sample: peripheral blood, taken on day 0 of AZD1222 vaccination. CDR3 sequence: CASSPRSGGHTEAFF. In DNA, the CDR3 is TGTGCCAGCAGCCCCAGATCAGGGGGACACACTGAAGCTTTCTTT.